Listed below are T cell receptor beta chains from one sample, sequenced in a study of cytomegalovirus exposure and HLA in healthy donors. Sequencing used immunoSEQ multiplex PCR; TCRdb keeps in-frame clones, though not all of them. This sample carries 150,000 to 200,000 clones, 60% to 85% of them seen once, and the ten largest clones take 3.1%. Sequenced sample: PBMCs. These receptors were taken from a middle-aged woman in good health and CMV-seronegative. Both conserved end residues are part of each CDR3. The order of the fields is clone size, J gene, D gene, V gene, CDR3 DNA, CDR3 protein. A D gene is named only where the DNA matches it firmly. Clone size is shown for a subset of rows, as once, few, many or a class of expanded clone.

>.|TRBJ2-7|.|TRBV7-7
TGTGCCAGCAGCTTAAACAGGGAGGGTTACGAGCAGTACTTC
CASSLNREGYEQYF
>.|TRBJ1-1|TRBD1|TRBV5-4
TGTGCCAGCAGCTTGCTCGGACAGGGGGCATCGGAAGCTTTCTTT
CASSLLGQGASEAFF
>.|TRBJ1-1|TRBD1|TRBV23-1
TGCGCCAGCAGTCAAGGACAGGGTGAAACTGAAGCTTTCTTT
CASSQGQGETEAFF
>.|TRBJ2-2|.|TRBV7-2
TGTGCCAGCAGCCCTCCTGGTCAGGGGACCGGGGAGCTGTTTTTT
CASSPPGQGTGELFF
>once|TRBJ2-3|.|TRBV5-5
TGTGCCAGCAGCTTGGGCGGGGTCCACACAGATACGCAGTATTTT
CASSLGGVHTDTQYF
>.|TRBJ2-5|.|TRBV29-1
TGCAGCGTTGCCGGGAAGGCTAGCTTCCAAGAGACCCAGTACTTC
CSVAGKASFQETQYF
>.|TRBJ2-1|.|TRBV2
TGTGCCAGCAGGGGGGGGCTCTCCTACAATGAGCAGTTCTTC
CASRGGLSYNEQFF
>few|TRBJ1-2|.|TRBV5-1
TGCGCCAGCAGCTTGAGTCCAGGAGGTTATGGCTACACCTTC
CASSLSPGGYGYTF
>few|TRBJ2-7|TRBD1|TRBV9
TGTGCCAGCAGCGCCGCCGGGACAGAGGCCTACGAGCAGTACTTC
CASSAAGTEAYEQYF
>.|TRBJ1-4|TRBD1|TRBV7-2
TGTGCCAGCAGCCCGCACAGGGGGGGGAATGAAAAACTGTTTTTT
CASSPHRGGNEKLFF
>once|TRBJ2-5|TRBD2|TRBV4-2
TGTGCCAGCAGCCCGCCGGGACTAGCGGGGGAGACCCAGTACTTC
CASSPPGLAGETQYF
>.|TRBJ1-6|TRBD1|TRBV28
TGTGCCAGCAGTTCCCGGACAGGGGGTTCACCCCTCCACTTT
CASSSRTGGSPLHF
>.|TRBJ1-1|.|TRBV11-2
TGTGCCAGCAGCTTACGTGCCCTCCAGGGGTTGATCACTGAAGCTTTCTTT
CASSLRALQGLITEAFF
>.|TRBJ2-7|TRBD1|TRBV27
TGTGCCAGCAGTTCACTTCGGACAGGGATTATCTACGAGCAGTACTTC
CASSSLRTGIIYEQYF
>.|TRBJ1-6|TRBD1|TRBV13
TGTGCCAGCAGCTTAGTCCGGACAGGGGGCCGAAATCCCTATAATTCACCCCTCCACTTT
CASSLVRTGGRNPYNSPLHF
>.|TRBJ1-1|.|TRBV14
TGTGCCAGCAGCCAAACCGGGACTTCACTAAGCGAAGCTTTCTTT
CASSQTGTSLSEAFF
>.|TRBJ2-7|.|TRBV27
TGTGCCAGCAGACGGACAGAGGAATACGAGCAGTACTTC
CASRRTEEYEQYF
>.|TRBJ2-3|TRBD2|TRBV5-1
TGCGCCAGCAGCAGGGACTATACAGATACGCAGTATTTT
CASSRDYTDTQYF
>.|TRBJ1-2|.|TRBV10-3
TGTGCCATCGCGGACTTTTCTAACTATGGCTACACCTTC
CAIADFSNYGYTF
>.|TRBJ2-7|TRBD2|TRBV6-1
TGTGCCAGCAGCCCCAGCGGGGTTCTCTCCTACGGGCAGTACTTC
CASSPSGVLSYGQYF
>once|TRBJ1-1|TRBD1|TRBV2
TGTGCCAGCGAAAAGACAGGGCTGGTGAACACTGAAGCTTTCTTT
CASEKTGLVNTEAFF
>.|TRBJ1-1|.|TRBV13
TGTGCCAGCCTAAGAACGAACACTGAAGCTTTCTTT
CASLRTNTEAFF
>.|TRBJ2-4|.|TRBV5-4
TGTGCCAGCAGCTTGGACCAGGGGTCGGACATTCAGTACTTC
CASSLDQGSDIQYF
>.|TRBJ2-5|TRBD2|TRBV18
TGTGCCAGCTCACGCCCCGGGGGGTCCCAAGAGACCCAGTACTTC
CASSRPGGSQETQYF